This T cell receptor beta chain was obtained from a study of T cells in Graves' hyperthyroidism and ophthalmopathy. RNA transcripts served as the template for amplifying TCR beta CDR3 regions. The HTBI primer set drove a first-round RT-PCR of the TCR CDR3. TCRdb itself ran the multiplex PCR reads through MiXCR, one entry per CDR3 protein. Seen here are 300,000 or so distinct CDR3 sequences, 20% to 25% observed once, and the top ten hold around half. A lack of ophthalmopathy progression within 18 months defined stable Graves' hyperthyroidism. This CDR3 contains 17 residues. Germline CDR1 and CDR2: SGHAT and FQNNGV. In its sample, this clonotype was seen a few times. The junction departs from the called germline gene at one end, perhaps through a read error.

The sample was blood. The sequence was obtained from a woman between 45 and 65 years old with Graves' hyperthyroidism. The chain uses TRBV11-2 and TRBJ2-3; the D gene is possibly TRBD1 (6 bases). Written as DNA, the CDR3 is TGTGCCAGCAGTTTAGCCCACGCAGGGACAAGTGCAGATACGCAGTATTTT. Its translation is CASSLAHAGTSADTQYF.